This TCR beta chain came from a study of regulatory T cells in long-lasting Graves disease. This CDR3 is built from 16 residues. Trimming removed 11 bases from V and 3 bases from J; junction bases left unmatched: 16. Per germline, CDR1 MDHEN and CDR2 SYDVKM. This clonotype was picked up many times. The antigen is unknown. The time point is: persistent/refractory GD, antithyroid drugs over 5 years with positive TRAb. The authors made the TCR library using RNA they extracted from PBMCs. For TCR beta, libraries came from iRepertoire HTBI primers and Arm-PCR of CDR3 regions. TCRdb called the multiplex PCR reads again in MiXCR, with one record for every CDR3 protein. The table includes some 440,000 distinct CDR3 sequences, about 20% detected once. Study-wide points: The persistent group shared around 2,700 public clonotypes, more than the 950 to 1,000 shared by new patients. TCR diversity was lower in persistent Graves' patients (versus newly diagnosed ones).

Sequencing was performed on peripheral blood mononuclear cells (PBMCs), taken when the disease was refractory, from a patient treated with antithyroid drugs. The clonotype was recovered from a female donor with Graves disease. V usage is TRBV28 and J usage is TRBJ2-7; 10 bases are shared with TRBD2. In DNA, the CDR3 is TGTGCCCTCATGAGAGTAGCGGGAGGCCCGCTCTACGAGCAGTACTTC. Its translation: CALMRVAGGPLYEQYF.